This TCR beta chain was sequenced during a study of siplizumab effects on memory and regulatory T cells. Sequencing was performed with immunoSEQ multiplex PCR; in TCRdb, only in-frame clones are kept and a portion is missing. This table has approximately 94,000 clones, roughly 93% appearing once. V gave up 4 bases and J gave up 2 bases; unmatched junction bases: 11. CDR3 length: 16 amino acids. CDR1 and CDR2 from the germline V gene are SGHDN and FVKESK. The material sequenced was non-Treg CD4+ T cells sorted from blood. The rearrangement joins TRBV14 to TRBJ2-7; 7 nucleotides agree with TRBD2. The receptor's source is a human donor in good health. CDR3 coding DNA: TGTGCCAGCAGCCGACTCCTCGGGCGGGAGACCTACGAGCAGTACTTC. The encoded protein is CASSRLLGRETYEQYF.